The sequence of this T cell receptor beta chain was determined in a study of shared clonotypes between healthy human individuals (dated by TCRdb to the early 2020s). Some background on the complete study: The cohort included three men and a couple of women between 18 and 49 years of age. Blood TCR repertoires of five healthy adults were deeply sequenced to estimate repertoire size and the extent of clonotype sharing between individuals. Libraries were prepared and TCR repertoires were sequenced by different laboratories using diverse techniques, in order to increase sequencing depth and limit assay-specific biases. Leukapheresis yielded between about 0.85 and 10 billion PBMCs per donor.

Comment on this clone: Its antigen is not yet known. There are no base qualities to consult, and no much larger clone falls within one base.

Healthy HIV-negative adults with no recently reported acute infections or vaccinations were included as donors. Every donor was a Caucasian adult living in Nashville, Tennessee, USA. In the unsorted samples, tens of millions of PBMCs were counted, and genomic DNA was extracted using the QIAamp DNA Blood Mini kit. Blood was collected by leukapheresis, and PBMCs were isolated by Ficoll-Histopaque density gradient centrifugation and then cryopreserved in liquid nitrogen vapor phase. From the cysteine up to the phenylalanine, the CDR3 has a length of 14 residues. Just CDR3 DNA is preserved here, 42 bases in frame from base 1. Taken from the germline V gene, the CDR1 and CDR2 loops are LGHNA and YNFKEQ. Trimming costs V 3 bases and J 7 bases, and their ends lie 13 bases apart. Here is what the overall study found, with its caveats: Pairwise subsampling indicated that sequencing depth was expected to affect the degree of clonotype sharing among donors. The small number of donors limited the genetic and exposure-history diversity represented. Sampling was restricted to blood, and TCR repertoires in tissues likely differ from the TCR repertoires found in blood.

Using the deep immunoSEQ assay, multiplex PCR amplified TCR CDR3 regions from genomic DNA. Extracted genomic DNA from each cell subset was spread evenly across all wells of several immunoSEQ 96-well plates, with each plate serving as a replicate. For unsorted PBMC, 250 to 300 ng of genomic DNA, equivalent to around 30,000 T cell genomes, went into each replicate PCR. Genomic DNA from unsorted PBMC was sequenced over ten immunoSEQ deep assay plates. Purified libraries were measured with a Qubit 3.0 fluorometer, size-checked on a Bioanalyzer 2100, and measured again with the KAPA Library Quantification kit. Every immunoSEQ 96-well plate was sequenced on a dedicated single-read 150-cycle Illumina NextSeq 550 flow cell. The published analysis was carried out like this. The immunoSEQ output contained only junctional sequences without quality scores, so filtering could not match that applied to full-length reads. Sequences were annotated with PyIR, a Python wrapper for IgBLAST v1.9, and V/J genes and CDR3 were assigned using IMGT germline references. Any read was removed if the V/J assignment was weak (E-value above 1e-6), the CDR3 was missing, or the read contained stop codons, out-of-frame junctions, or ambiguous translated residues. V3J clonotypes were defined by identical inferred V gene, J gene, and CDR3 amino acid sequence. To compute the percentage overlap between repertoires, the number of shared unique clonotypes was divided by the size of the smaller repertoire. Repertoire richness was assessed with RTK rarefaction, the Chao1 estimator, and Recon v2.1 estimates of unobserved clonotypes. Held by TCRdb, this immuneACCESS table contains in-frame sequences only and omits some clones. Under half of the omission traces to an unresolved V gene where checked; the cause of the rest is unknown. The V and J calls and clone size are taken from that table; D and trimming were inferred from the DNA. The sample includes 450,000 to 650,000 clones, with roughly four fifths observed a single time. The ten most abundant clones make up 9.5% to 15% of the sample.

The sequenced sample was PBMCs. This sequence was found in a woman in her thirties or forties in good health. Some clones in this sample may be carry-over from other donors' samples. The chain is assembled from TRBV4-2 and TRBJ2-1; matching of 6 bases hints at TRBD2 as the D gene. The CDR3 reads CASSQVAVVNEQFF. The nucleotide sequence is given as TGTGCCAGCAGCCAGGTAGCGGTAGTTAATGAGCAGTTCTTC.